This passage covers 8 T cell receptor beta chains from one sample sequenced in a study of blood T cells in healthy people across ages. For the second PCR, which ran for about 6 to 11 cycles, a sample-barcoded 5' primer and a J-beta primer mix were used. Using its own MiXCR run on the 5' RACE reads, TCRdb lists one record per CDR3 protein. In the table there are around 2 million distinct CDR3 sequences, about 39% of which are singletons. The sample was blood. These receptors were taken from a human donor in good health.

The J gene is TRBJ1-6, the V gene TRBV7-8; 9 bases agree with TRBD1. Losses at the gene ends were 5 bases for V and 10 bases for J; bases not matched to a gene: 9. Germline V lookup: CDR1 SGHVS, CDR2 FQNEAQ. CDR3 length: 15 amino acids. This chain's CDR3 is CASSPGQGIGSPLHF. The CDR3 bases are TGTGCCAGCAGCCCCGGACAGGGGATCGGGTCACCCCTCCACTTT. Full variable domain (outside the CDR3, taken from reference TRBV7-8 and TRBJ1-6): GAGVSQSPRYKVAKRGQDVALRCDPISGHVSLFWYQQALGQGPEFLTYFQNEAQLDKSGLPSDRFFAERPEGSVSTLKIQRTQQEDSAVYLCASSPGQGIGSPLHFGNGTRLTVT.

The gene calls are TRBV11-2 and TRBJ2-6; D unresolved. Germline CDR1 reads SGHAT; CDR2 reads FQNNGV. Trimming cost V 0 bases and J 0 bases, with 9 bases left between them. The CDR3 is 17 residues long. CDR3 loop: CASSLEFRPSGANVLTF. For the CDR3, the DNA is TGTGCCAGCAGCTTAGAATTCAGGCCCTCTGGGGCCAACGTCCTGACTTTC.

The V gene is TRBV2, the J gene TRBJ2-1, with 8 positions matching TRBD1. The ends lost 8 bases at V and 0 bases at J; junction bases unmatched: 6. The CDR3 is 15 amino acids. CDR1 and CDR2 from the germline V gene are SNHLY and FYNNEI. DNA of the CDR3: TGTGCCAGCGACAGGGGCGTTAGCTCCTACAATGAGCAGTTCTTC. This gives the protein CASDRGVSSYNEQFF. Combining the CDR3 with reference TRBV2 and TRBJ2-1 gives the whole variable domain EPEVTQTPSHQVTQMGQEVILRCVPISNHLYFYWYRQILGQKVEFLVSFYNNEISEKSEIFDDQFSVERPDGSNFTLKIRSTKLEDSAMYFCASDRGVSSYNEQFFGPGTRLTVL.

As concerns this clonotype: This may be a read error, as it is one base from a much larger clone. This rearrangement joins TRBV11-2 to TRBJ2-7; D tentatively reads TRBD1 or TRBD2 (7 bases each). The CDR3 contains 12 residues. V was cut by 4 bases and J by 12 bases, with 16 bases left in between. The germline V gene encodes CDR1 SGHAT and CDR2 FQNNGV. As DNA, the CDR3 is TGTGCCAGCAGCTCACAGGGGAGGGTTCTGTACTTC. Translation gives CASSSQGRVLYF.

The chain has TRBV6-6 and TRBJ2-5; D not certain. The ends were cut back, 0 bases at V and 4 bases at J, with 15 bases in the middle. Germline V gene data show CDR1 as MNHNY and CDR2 as SVGAGI (reference sequence). This CDR3 has 16 residues. The CDR3 DNA reads TGTGCCAGCAGTTACTCGATACCACAAGGATCAGAGACCCAGTACTTC. Protein product: CASSYSIPQGSETQYF.

This clonotype appeared many times. The V and J genes are TRBV6-6 and TRBJ2-1, with 7 positions matching TRBD1. V lost 5 bases and J lost 1; bases outside the gene matches: 5. Germline V gives CDR1 MNHNY, CDR2 SVGAGI (reference sequence). The CDR3 is 15 residues long. CDR3 in DNA: TGTGCCAGCAGTCCGGACAGGCGATCCTACAATGAGCAGTTCTTC. Translation gives CASSPDRRSYNEQFF.

For the CDR3, the DNA is TGTGCCAGCAGCTTAATGGGACGGACACTTGAAGCTTTCTTT. It yields the protein CASSLMGRTLEAFF. The chain carries TRBV7-9 and TRBJ1-1; D is possibly TRBD1 (5 bases). This CDR3 has 14 residues. The V end lost 2 bases, the J end lost 7 bases, and 14 bases lay between the germline ends. Germline V gives CDR1 SEHNR, CDR2 FQNEAQ (reference sequence). Full variable domain (remainder filled in from reference TRBV7-9 and TRBJ1-1): DTGVSQNPRHKITKRGQNVTFRCDPISEHNRLYWYRQTLGQGPEFLTYFQNEAQLEKSRLLSDRFSAERPKGSFSTLEIQRTEQGDSAMYLCASSLMGRTLEAFFGQGTRLTVV.

The genes are TRBV7-2 and TRBJ1-5, with unresolved D. Trimming shortened V by 6 bases and J by 0 bases, and 9 bases separated the two germline ends. Germline V CDR1 and CDR2: SGHTA, FQGNSA. There are 14 residues in the CDR3. This chain's CDR3 is CASRPGYSNQPQHF. The CDR3 coding sequence is TGTGCCAGCAGACCAGGCTATAGCAATCAGCCCCAGCATTTT.